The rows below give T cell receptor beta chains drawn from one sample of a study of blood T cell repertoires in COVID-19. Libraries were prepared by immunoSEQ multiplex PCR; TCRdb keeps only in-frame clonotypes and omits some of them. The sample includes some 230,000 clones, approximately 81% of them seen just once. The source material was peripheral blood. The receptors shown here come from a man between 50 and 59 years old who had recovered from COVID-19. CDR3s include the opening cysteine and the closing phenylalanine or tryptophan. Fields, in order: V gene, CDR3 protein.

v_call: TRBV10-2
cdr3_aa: CASTRTSDKGREQYF

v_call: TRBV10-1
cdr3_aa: CASSESVAAIVNTQYF

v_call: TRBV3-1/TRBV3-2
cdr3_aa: CASSPRGQVNYGYTF

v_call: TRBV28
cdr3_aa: CASSAPRTGGLSYNEQFF

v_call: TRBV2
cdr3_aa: CASRPGQGISGANVLTF

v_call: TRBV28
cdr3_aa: CASRIPGGIYEQYF

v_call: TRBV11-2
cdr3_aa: CASRLIPGTSGRNEQFF

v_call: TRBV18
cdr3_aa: CASSLFAGKQFF

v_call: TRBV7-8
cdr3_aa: CASGRDGGTQYF

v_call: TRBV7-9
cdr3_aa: CASSLETGLNTDTQYF

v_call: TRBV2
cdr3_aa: CASRQETSGANVLTF

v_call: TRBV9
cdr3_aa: CASSAQPGLTADEQYF

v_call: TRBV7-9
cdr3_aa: CASSSDWSSYNEQFF

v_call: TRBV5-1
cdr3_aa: CASRSGVLETQYF

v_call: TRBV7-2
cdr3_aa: CASSSRGSGRGNEQFF

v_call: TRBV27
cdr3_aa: CASSWSGVTYEQYF

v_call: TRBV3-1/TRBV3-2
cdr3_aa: CASSRDRGLSTDTQYF

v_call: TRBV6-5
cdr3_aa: CASSYRTQNSEAFF

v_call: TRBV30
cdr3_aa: CAWSRWSGRYEQYF

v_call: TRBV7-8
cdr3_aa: CASAAGQGKTQPQHF

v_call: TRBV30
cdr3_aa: CAWSGTGTAYGYTF

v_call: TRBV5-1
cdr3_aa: CASRRLAGTSGANVLTF

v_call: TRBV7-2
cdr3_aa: CASSSQGGGQPQHF

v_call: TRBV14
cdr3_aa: CASSPWTGSYEQYF

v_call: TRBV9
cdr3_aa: CASSVVAGAQETQYF

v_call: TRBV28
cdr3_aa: CASSPGGAPYEQYF

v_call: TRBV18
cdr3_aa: CASSRNRGPQETQYF

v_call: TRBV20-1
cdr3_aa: CSARERGYTF

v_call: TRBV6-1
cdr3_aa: CASSEALSGQETQYF

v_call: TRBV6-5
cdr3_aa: CASSYAGQGADGYTF